A selection of T cell receptor beta chains follows, all from one sample in a study of cytomegalovirus exposure and HLA in healthy donors. Assay: immunoSEQ multiplex PCR; the TCRdb copy retains only in-frame clones and omits some. Of approximately 79,000 clones listed, around 76% were seen once; the top ten hold around 5.4%. Sequencing was done on a sample of PBMCs. Receptors were obtained from a male donor in good health and CMV-seropositive. The CDR3 runs from the conserved cysteine through the conserved F or W. The D gene is left open where the match is weak. Expanded clones get a size class; other rows say once, few or many, or leave the size out.

clone size: once
J gene: TRBJ2-3
V gene: TRBV10-3
D gene: NA
CDR3 protein: CAISGEGSFSTDTQYF
CDR3 DNA: TGTGCCATCAGTGGGGAAGGGAGTTTCAGCACAGATACGCAGTATTTT

clone size: NA
J gene: TRBJ1-4
V gene: TRBV5-6
D gene: NA
CDR3 protein: CASSETNREKLFF
CDR3 DNA: TGTGCCAGCAGCGAGACGAACAGAGAAAAACTGTTTTTT

clone size: few
J gene: TRBJ2-7
V gene: TRBV6-5
D gene: NA
CDR3 protein: CASSRDWLSYYEQYF
CDR3 DNA: TGTGCCAGCAGCAGGGATTGGCTCTCTTACTACGAGCAGTACTTC

clone size: NA
J gene: TRBJ2-7
V gene: TRBV4-1
D gene: TRBD2
CDR3 protein: CASSQDGGSSYEQYF
CDR3 DNA: TGCGCCAGCAGCCAAGACGGGGGGAGCTCCTACGAGCAGTACTTC

clone size: NA
J gene: TRBJ2-7
V gene: TRBV6-1
D gene: NA
CDR3 protein: CASSQFGGKGYEQYF
CDR3 DNA: TGTGCCAGCAGTCAGTTTGGGGGCAAGGGCTACGAGCAGTACTTC

clone size: NA
J gene: TRBJ2-7
V gene: TRBV5-1
D gene: TRBD2
CDR3 protein: CASSLEGLAGALRAEQYF
CDR3 DNA: TGCGCCAGCAGCTTGGAAGGACTAGCGGGAGCCCTGCGGGCCGAGCAGTACTTC

clone size: NA
J gene: TRBJ2-5
V gene: TRBV7-3
D gene: NA
CDR3 protein: CASSLVREETQYF
CDR3 DNA: TGTGCCAGCAGCTTGGTCAGGGAAGAGACCCAGTACTTC

clone size: NA
J gene: TRBJ2-5
V gene: TRBV18
D gene: NA
CDR3 protein: CASSSGLGETQYF
CDR3 DNA: TGTGCCAGCTCATCCGGACTGGGGGAGACCCAGTACTTC

clone size: few
J gene: TRBJ1-5
V gene: TRBV28
D gene: NA
CDR3 protein: CASSFSFRNQPQHF
CDR3 DNA: TGTGCCAGCAGTTTTTCGTTCAGGAATCAGCCCCAGCATTTT

clone size: NA
J gene: TRBJ2-7
V gene: TRBV7-7
D gene: TRBD1
CDR3 protein: CASSLVSDRGHYEQYF
CDR3 DNA: TGTGCTAGCAGCTTAGTATCGGACAGGGGGCACTACGAGCAGTACTTC

clone size: NA
J gene: TRBJ2-1
V gene: TRBV28
D gene: TRBD2
CDR3 protein: CASSLGGGPYNEQFF
CDR3 DNA: TGTGCCAGCAGTTTAGGCGGGGGGCCCTACAATGAGCAGTTCTTC

clone size: NA
J gene: TRBJ2-3
V gene: TRBV6-1
D gene: NA
CDR3 protein: CASSDSADTQYF
CDR3 DNA: TGTGCCAGCAGTGATTCGGCAGATACGCAGTATTTT

clone size: few
J gene: TRBJ2-3
V gene: TRBV5-1
D gene: NA
CDR3 protein: CASSFGGGTDTQYF
CDR3 DNA: TGCGCCAGCAGCTTCGGGGGAGGCACAGATACGCAGTATTTT

clone size: NA
J gene: TRBJ1-6
V gene: TRBV5-1
D gene: NA
CDR3 protein: CASSLASGDPFVSPLHF
CDR3 DNA: TGCGCCAGCAGCTTGGCCTCAGGGGACCCCTTCGTGTCACCCCTCCACTTT

clone size: NA
J gene: TRBJ2-1
V gene: TRBV19
D gene: TRBD2
CDR3 protein: CASSGAGAYNEQFF
CDR3 DNA: TGTGCCAGTAGCGGCGCGGGAGCTTACAATGAGCAGTTCTTC

clone size: NA
J gene: TRBJ2-3
V gene: TRBV27
D gene: NA
CDR3 protein: CASGPEGFGGTDTQYF
CDR3 DNA: TGTGCCAGCGGTCCCGAGGGTTTCGGGGGCACAGATACGCAGTATTTT

clone size: few
J gene: TRBJ1-4
V gene: TRBV10-3
D gene: TRBD1
CDR3 protein: CAISEPGQGFSNEKLFF
CDR3 DNA: TGTGCCATCAGCGAACCGGGACAGGGGTTTTCGAATGAAAAACTGTTTTTT

clone size: NA
J gene: TRBJ1-3
V gene: TRBV28
D gene: NA
CDR3 protein: CASSTSRTIYF
CDR3 DNA: TGTGCCAGCAGTACATCTCGCACCATATATTTT

clone size: NA
J gene: TRBJ2-7
V gene: TRBV7-9
D gene: NA
CDR3 protein: CSTRGRGPSYEQYF
CDR3 DNA: TGTAGCACGAGGGGGCGGGGACCCTCCTACGAGCAGTACTTC